The 29 T cell receptor beta chains given below trace back to one sample, sequenced in a study of cytomegalovirus exposure and HLA in healthy donors. In the PCR, 60 Vbeta and 13 Jbeta primers were used. Produced via immunoSEQ multiplex PCR; TCRdb's table is partial and in-frame only. The data show hundreds of thousands of clones, with around 79% seen just once and 1.5% to 2% held by the top ten. Sequenced input: PBMCs. These receptors were obtained from a man aged 18 to 29 in good health and CMV-seronegative.

The V gene is TRBV4-2, the J gene TRBJ2-7, with a tentative D call TRBD2 (6 bases). Germline V CDR1 and CDR2: LGHNA, YNFKEQ. The CDR3 consists of 15 residues. The ends were cut back, 3 bases at V and 3 bases at J, with 15 bases in the middle. The CDR3 coding sequence is TGTGCCAGCAGCCATTACACCGGGGAGGACTACGAGCAGTACTTC. This gives the protein CASSHYTGEDYEQYF.

J is TRBJ1-1 and V is TRBV18; a weak D match, TRBD1 (5 bases). Trimming left V 3 bases short and J 1 base short, with 15 bases between. The germline V gene encodes CDR1 KGHSH and CDR2 LQKENI. The CDR3 spans 16 residues. The DNA of the CDR3 is TGTGCCAGCTCACCTTCACAGGTCGCTTGGAACACTGAAGCTTTCTTT. This gives the protein CASSPSQVAWNTEAFF. Looking up the rest from reference TRBV18 and TRBJ1-1 gives the full variable domain: NAGVMQNPRHLVRRRGQEARLRCSPMKGHSHVYWYRQLPEEGLKFMVYLQKENIIDESGMPKERFSAEFPKEGPSILRIQQVVRGDSAAYFCASSPSQVAWNTEAFFGQGTRLTVV.

The chain employs TRBV7-2 and TRBJ2-2, with 10 bases that match TRBD2. CDR1 and CDR2 (germline): SGHTA, FQGNSA. This CDR3 is built from 16 residues. V shed 6 bases and J 5 bases; nucleotides not matched to a gene: 9. The DNA of the CDR3 is TGTGCCAGCAGGATACCCGGGACTAGCGCTACCGGGGAGCTGTTTTTT. It codes for CASRIPGTSATGELFF.

The V gene is TRBV5-1, the J gene TRBJ2-3; no reliable D call. Germline CDR1 is SGHRS and CDR2 is YFSETQ. V shed 6 bases and J shed 6 bases, with 23 bases lying between them. The CDR3 has 16 amino acids. The CDR3 sequence: CASNLKYPGLEDTQYF. For the CDR3, the DNA is TGCGCCAGCAATCTCAAGTACCCCGGCCTGGAGGATACGCAGTATTTT.

This chain connects TRBV30 to TRBJ2-1, with D perhaps matching TRBD1 (5 bases). Germline CDR1 reads GTSNPN; CDR2 reads SVGIG (reference sequence). CDR3 size: 14 residues. Deletions cut 0 bases from V and 4 bases from J, with 10 bases between. The DNA of the CDR3 is TGTGCCTGGAGTGTACAGGCAGATTACAATGAGCAGTTCTTC. Amino acids: CAWSVQADYNEQFF.

The chain carries TRBV14 and TRBJ2-5; TRBD1 aligns across 7 bases. V lost 5 bases, J lost 5 bases, and 14 bases stayed unmatched. Looked up from germline, CDR1 is SGHDN and CDR2 is FVKESK. The CDR3 is 16 amino acids. This chain's CDR3 is CASSTRTGVIGETQYF. In DNA, the CDR3 is TGTGCCAGCAGCACCCGCACAGGGGTAATTGGGGAGACCCAGTACTTC.

The V gene is TRBV7-9, the J gene TRBJ2-3; TRBD2 might be the D (5 bases). This CDR3 spans 15 amino acids. Germline assignment: CDR1 SEHNR and CDR2 FQNEAQ (reference sequence). V lost 0 bases and J 6 bases, leaving 13 bases between the germline ends. CDR3 nucleotide sequence: TGTGCCAGCAGCTTAGCAACCCTAGCTGGGGATACGCAGTATTTT. It yields the protein CASSLATLAGDTQYF.

The rearrangement uses TRBV19 and TRBJ2-1; TRBD2 might be the D (5 bases). The CDR3 sequence is 13 residues long. CDR1 is LNHDA and CDR2 is SQIVND in the germline V gene (reference sequence). Trimming took off 6 bases at V and 5 bases at J, with 11 bases between the two ends. The CDR3 here is CASRLRGNNEQFF. Here the CDR3 DNA reads TGTGCCAGTAGGCTTCGAGGGAACAATGAGCAGTTCTTC. The full variable domain, rest sourced from reference TRBV19 and TRBJ2-1, is DGGITQSPKYLFRKEGQNVTLSCEQNLNHDAMYWYRQDPGQGLRLIYYSQIVNDFQKGDIAEGYSVSREKKESFPLTVTSAQKNPTAFYLCASRLRGNNEQFFGPGTRLTVL.

The J gene is TRBJ1-4, the V gene TRBV6-5; possible D gene TRBD1, 5 bases. Germline CDR1 reads MNHEY; CDR2 reads SVGAGI. Trimming cost V 2 bases and J 8 bases, with 18 bases left between them. CDR3 length equals 16 residues. DNA of the CDR3: TGTGCCAGCAGTTACCGGGGGGACCCCCTGCGGGAAAAACTGTTTTTT. Amino acid sequence: CASSYRGDPLREKLFF.

The chain carries TRBV7-6 and TRBJ2-5; TRBD1 matches at 9 bases. The CDR3 contains 17 residues. Germline-derived CDR1 and CDR2 are SGHVS and FNYEAQ. The J segment lost 2 bases and the V segment lost 5 bases, leaving 12 bases of the junction unmatched. CDR3 in amino acids: CASSRPRGQGHQETQYF. The CDR3 DNA follows: TGTGCCAGCAGCCGGCCCCGGGGACAGGGACATCAAGAGACCCAGTACTTC. Complete variable domain (other parts from reference TRBV7-6 and TRBJ2-5): GAGVSQSPRYKVTKRGQDVALRCDPISGHVSLYWYRQALGQGPEFLTYFNYEAQQDKSGLPNDRFSAERPEGSISTLTIQRTEQRDSAMYRCASSRPRGQGHQETQYFGPGTRLLVL.

This clone was picked up a small number of times. The V gene is TRBV7-6, the J gene TRBJ2-1, with 7 bases lining up with TRBD1. Germline V gives CDR1 SGHVS, CDR2 FNYEAQ. The CDR3 has 13 residues. After removal of 1 base from V and 9 bases from J, the junction contained 3 bases not matched to a gene. The CDR3 DNA reads as TGTGCCAGCAGCTTAGACAGGGGTACTGAGCAGTTCTTC. Translation gives CASSLDRGTEQFF.

The V and J genes are TRBV6-1 and TRBJ2-1, with 10 bases that match TRBD2. The germline V gene has CDR1 MNHNS and CDR2 SASEGT. The CDR3 has 15 residues. The junction had 9 bases not matched to a gene; V was cut back by 5 bases and J by 8 bases. CDR3 bases: TGTGCCAGCAGTCCCCGGGCTAGCGGGAGTGATGAGCAGTTCTTC. Translated: CASSPRASGSDEQFF.

The rearrangement joins TRBV28 to TRBJ2-5; 7 nucleotides agree with TRBD2. Germline trimming cut 7 bases from V and 3 bases from J; bases unmatched to any gene: 8. Germline CDR1 reads MDHEN; CDR2 reads SYDVKM. The CDR3 extends over 14 amino acids. The CDR3 loop is CASTWSGGEETQYF. The CDR3 bases are TGTGCCAGCACATGGTCGGGGGGTGAAGAGACCCAGTACTTC.

Regarding this clone: This sample includes further DNA sequences coding for the same CDR3. The V and J genes are TRBV6-1 and TRBJ2-7, with TRBD2 identical over 14 bases. This CDR3 comprises 19 residues. CDR1 and CDR2 (germline): MNHNS, SASEGT. The V and J ends lost 0 bases and 2 bases, in that order; junction bases with no gene match: 9. CDR3 in amino acids: CASSEALLGLAGDTYEQYF. CDR3 bases: TGTGCCAGCAGTGAAGCGCTTCTGGGACTAGCGGGAGACACCTACGAGCAGTACTTC.

Details on this clone: Other DNA sequences in the same sample also yield this CDR3. The chain recombines TRBV19 with TRBJ1-5, with no clear D. Germline lookup yields CDR1 LNHDA and CDR2 SQIVND (reference sequence). The germline V and J ends were trimmed by 3 bases and 0 bases, with 6 bases remaining between them. The CDR3 is made up of 14 amino acids. This CDR3 reads CASSMRRSNQPQHF. The CDR3 DNA is TGTGCCAGTAGTATGCGCCGTAGCAATCAGCCCCAGCATTTT.

V usage is TRBV7-9 and J usage is TRBJ2-7; TRBD2 agrees at 7 bases. Germline CDR1 reads SEHNR; CDR2 reads FQNEAQ (reference sequence). The J segment lost 2 bases and the V segment lost 2 bases, leaving 6 bases of the junction unmatched. The CDR3 length is 15 residues. CDR3 nucleotide sequence: TGTGCCAGCAGCTTACGGGCGGGAGAAACCTACGAGCAGTACTTC. Amino acid sequence: CASSLRAGETYEQYF.

The J gene is TRBJ2-7, the V gene TRBV28; TRBD2 matches 7 bases. The CDR3 contains 14 residues. Trimming removed 8 bases from V and 0 bases from J; junction bases left unmatched: 7. Germline assignment: CDR1 MDHEN and CDR2 SYDVKM. In DNA, the CDR3 is TGTGCCAGCCTAGACGGGAGGTTCTCCTACGAGCAGTACTTC. It specifies CASLDGRFSYEQYF.

The chain couples TRBV7-2 to TRBJ1-1; D gene ambiguous. The germline V gene has CDR1 SGHTA and CDR2 FQGNSA. V was cut by 3 bases and J by 5 bases, with 13 bases left in between. CDR3 length: 14 amino acids. CDR3 in amino acids: CASSFAGGSTEAFF. For the CDR3, the DNA is TGTGCCAGCAGCTTCGCGGGAGGTAGTACTGAAGCTTTCTTT.

In regard to this clone: The same CDR3 is also encoded by other DNA sequences in this sample. The chain has TRBV20-1 and TRBJ1-2; D not resolved. Germline V gene sequence: CDR1 DFQATT, CDR2 SNEGSKA (reference sequence). CDR3 size: 11 residues. V lost 2 bases and J 4 bases, leaving 5 bases between the germline ends. CDR3 residues: CSARSGYGYTF. DNA of the CDR3: TGCAGTGCTAGAAGCGGCTATGGCTACACCTTC.

This clone was seen only a few times. The CDR3 sequence is CASSLALPSGGYTGELFF. CDR3 nucleotide sequence: TGTGCCAGCAGCTTAGCCCTTCCTAGCGGGGGATACACCGGGGAGCTGTTTTTT. The rearrangement uses TRBV7-2 and TRBJ2-2, with 10 positions matching TRBD2. The CDR3 contains 18 residues. Germline V lookup: CDR1 SGHTA, CDR2 FQGNSA. Losses at the gene ends were 0 bases for V and 3 bases for J; bases not matched to a gene: 7.

This clone occurred a few times. V is TRBV6-4 and J is TRBJ2-2; TRBD2 is a possible D gene (5 bases). The CDR3 length is 15 residues. CDR1 and CDR2 from the germline V gene are MRHNA and SNTAGT. The V and J ends lost 5 bases and 0 bases respectively, with 10 bases between them. The CDR3 DNA reads TGTGCCAGCAGTTCAGAGGGCGCGAACACCGGGGAGCTGTTTTTT. Protein sequence: CASSSEGANTGELFF.

V usage is TRBV11-3 and J usage is TRBJ2-7; 9 nucleotides match TRBD1. CDR1 and CDR2 from the germline V gene are SGHNT and YENEEA. This CDR3 comprises 15 residues. After removal of 2 bases from V and 5 bases from J, the junction contained 7 bases not matched to a gene. The DNA for the CDR3 is TGTGCCAGCAGCTTACGGCGGGACAGGGTTGACGAGCAGTACTTC. Its protein product is CASSLRRDRVDEQYF.

This clone was detected only once. The chain carries TRBV7-3 and TRBJ2-1; D possibly corresponds to TRBD2 (6 bases). Germline CDR1 reads SGHTA; CDR2 reads FQGTGA. V dropped 4 bases and J dropped 5 bases, with 12 bases sitting between them. This CDR3 is 14 amino acids long. The CDR3: CASSWRGRDNEQFF. CDR3 DNA sequence: TGTGCCAGCAGCTGGAGGGGTCGGGACAATGAGCAGTTCTTC.

The V and J genes are TRBV5-6 and TRBJ2-2; tentatively, D is TRBD1 (5 bases). This CDR3 comprises 16 residues. Trimming took off 3 bases at V and 0 bases at J, with 12 bases between the two ends. The germline V gene encodes CDR1 SGHDT and CDR2 YYEEEE. CDR3 DNA: TGTGCCAGCAGCTCTTGGTTACAGGCGAACACCGGGGAGCTGTTTTTT. Protein sequence: CASSSWLQANTGELFF.

In this sample, this clone turned up a few times. This chain connects TRBV5-1 to TRBJ2-2; D perhaps matches TRBD2 (6 bases). Trimming pared 2 bases from V and 6 bases from J, leaving 8 bases between. The germline V gene encodes CDR1 SGHRS and CDR2 YFSETQ. This CDR3 has 13 amino acids. The DNA of the CDR3 is TGCGCCAGCAGCTTCGGAGGGCCCGGGGAGCTGTTTTTT. It codes for CASSFGGPGELFF.

The genes are TRBV7-9 and TRBJ1-1; D is possibly TRBD1 (5 bases). Germline V gene data show CDR1 as SEHNR and CDR2 as FQNEAQ (reference sequence). This CDR3 contains 15 residues. V dropped 6 bases and J dropped 1 base, with 15 bases sitting between them. CDR3 residues: CASSLPTTGNTEAFF. CDR3 sequence (DNA): TGTGCCAGCAGTCTCCCAACAACAGGGAACACTGAAGCTTTCTTT. Full variable domain (missing parts from reference TRBV7-9 and TRBJ1-1): DTGVSQNPRHKITKRGQNVTFRCDPISEHNRLYWYRQTLGQGPEFLTYFQNEAQLEKSRLLSDRFSAERPKGSFSTLEIQRTEQGDSAMYLCASSLPTTGNTEAFFGQGTRLTVV.

This chain uses TRBV11-3 with TRBJ1-6; D gene unclear. This CDR3 is 12 amino acids long. Germline V lookup: CDR1 SGHNT, CDR2 YENEEA. Trimming cost V 1 base and J 9 bases, with 4 bases left between them. CDR3 sequence reads: CASSLARSPLHF. The CDR3 nucleotides are TGTGCCAGCAGCTTAGCGCGTTCACCCCTCCACTTT.

This chain joins TRBV25-1 and TRBJ2-5; TRBD1 agrees at 12 bases. The J call could be wrong; TRBJ2-7 is a better fit for the DNA end. The CDR3 has 14 residues. CDR1 and CDR2 from the germline V gene are MGHDK and SYGVNS. CDR3 DNA: TGTGCCAGTTCTACCGGGACAGGGGGCGACGAGCAGTACTTC. It translates to CASSTGTGGDEQYF.

The chain is built from TRBV6-4 and TRBJ2-3; TRBD2 matches 9 bases. Germline CDR1 reads MRHNA; CDR2 reads SNTAGT. With V trimmed by 3 bases and J by 0 bases, 1 base remained unmatched. This CDR3 region has 15 residues. In nucleotides, the CDR3 is TGTGCCAGCAGTGAACTAGCGGGCAGCACAGATACGCAGTATTTT. As protein: CASSELAGSTDTQYF.